This is a list of T cell receptor beta chains from one sample in a study of T-cell memory formation after mild COVID-19. TCRdb itself ran the 5' RACE reads through MiXCR, one entry per CDR3 protein. The sample holds hundreds of thousands of distinct CDR3 sequences; approximately 15% are singletons and the top ten take about a fifth. The source material was PBMCs or a T cell subset sorted from them (not recorded which). The receptor set was obtained from a man aged 18 to 30 who had mild COVID-19 (a few samples of this study predate the infection). Cell type and time point are not known. The CDR3 runs from the conserved cysteine through the conserved F or W. A D gene is named only where the DNA matches it firmly. Size values are once, few and many counts, or a class for expanded clones, and some rows have none.

J gene,V gene,clone size,D gene,CDR3 DNA,CDR3 protein
TRBJ2-5,TRBV29-1,few,TRBD2,TGCAGCGTTGTTTCGAGCGGGGGCCCTGGGGAGACCCAGTACTTC,CSVVSSGGPGETQYF
TRBJ1-1,TRBV6-5,-,TRBD1,TGTGCCAGCAGTTACATCTCTAGGACAGGGTTCACTGAAGCTTTCTTT,CASSYISRTGFTEAFF
TRBJ2-2,TRBV7-9,-,-,TGTGCCAGCAGCTCGATGGTGGATGTGAACACCGGGGAGCTGTTTTTT,CASSSMVDVNTGELFF
TRBJ1-2,TRBV28,few,-,TGTGCCAGCAGTTTATCCGGGGTCTATGGCTACACCTTC,CASSLSGVYGYTF
TRBJ1-1,TRBV4-1,few,TRBD1,TGCGCCAGCAGCCAAGCGGAATTTGGGACAGGGCGTGCTTTCTTT,CASSQAEFGTGRAFF
TRBJ2-5,TRBV6-6,-,-,TGTGCCAGCAGTTACTCGAAGCTGATGCAAGAGACCCAGTACTTC,CASSYSKLMQETQYF
TRBJ2-1,TRBV12-3/TRBV12-4,-,TRBD1,TGTGCCAGCAGTTCCGGGACAGGGGGCTTTATCGCCTACAATGAGCAGTTCTTC,CASSSGTGGFIAYNEQFF
TRBJ2-5,TRBV15,many,-,TGTGCCACCAGTTTAGGGGGAAAGGGAGGAGAGACCCAGTACTTC,CATSLGGKGGETQYF
TRBJ2-5,TRBV10-3,many,-,TGTGCCATCAGTGAGTCGCGGACGCAAGAGACCCAGTACTTC,CAISESRTQETQYF
TRBJ2-7,TRBV7-8,few,TRBD2,TGTGCCAGCAGCTTAGTCGCGGGGGTTACTTCCTACGAGCAGTACTTC,CASSLVAGVTSYEQYF
TRBJ2-5,TRBV13,few,-,TGTGCCAGCAGCCCTTCTATAAGAGAGACCCAGTACTTC,CASSPSIRETQYF
TRBJ2-1,TRBV29-1,few,TRBD2,TGCAGCGTTGATGCTAGCGGGTCCTACAATGAGCAGTTCTTC,CSVDASGSYNEQFF
TRBJ1-1,TRBV12-3/TRBV12-4,-,TRBD1,TGTGCCAGCAGTCCGGACAGGGGATTTCCGAGAAACACTGAAGCTTTCTTT,CASSPDRGFPRNTEAFF
TRBJ1-4,TRBV27,-,-,TGTGCCAGCAGTTTCAGGCCGGCTCCGTTGGGCACTAATGAAAAACTGTTTTTT,CASSFRPAPLGTNEKLFF
TRBJ2-1,TRBV7-9,-,-,TGTGCCAGCAGCAGCGCGGGGAGAGGTACGGATGAGCAGTTCTTC,CASSSAGRGTDEQFF
TRBJ2-7,TRBV6-5,-,TRBD1,TGTGCCAGCAGTTACGACCAGGGGGCTGTCAACGAGCAGTACTTC,CASSYDQGAVNEQYF
TRBJ2-1,TRBV5-6,-,-,TGTGCCAGCAGCTTGGAATTTGGTGAGCAGTTCTTC,CASSLEFGEQFF
TRBJ2-7,TRBV4-2,few,TRBD1,TGTGCCAGCAGCCAAGATGGGACAGGCTCCTACGAGCAGTACTTC,CASSQDGTGSYEQYF
TRBJ1-2,TRBV6-2/TRBV6-3,few,-,TGTGCCAGCAGCTCCGGGACACCCAATGGCTACACCTTC,CASSSGTPNGYTF
TRBJ2-7,TRBV2,-,TRBD1,TGTGCCAGCAGTCTGAAGGGGACAGCCGATAACTACGAGCAGTACTTC,CASSLKGTADNYEQYF
TRBJ2-1,TRBV29-1,-,-,TGCAGCGCCGAATCAACAGGGTCGAAAACGTACAATGAGCAGTTCTTC,CSAESTGSKTYNEQFF
TRBJ2-5,TRBV7-9,-,-,TGTGCCAGCAGCTTCAAGACAGGCGCTCAAGAGACCCAGTACTTC,CASSFKTGAQETQYF
TRBJ2-3,TRBV5-6,-,-,TGTGCCAGCAGCTTGGGAGGCCCCCGGGATACGCAGTATTTT,CASSLGGPRDTQYF
TRBJ2-5,TRBV6-5,few,TRBD1,TGTGCCAGCAGTTACGTGGGACAGGGAAAGACCCAGTACTTC,CASSYVGQGKTQYF
TRBJ2-2,TRBV19,many,-,TGTGCCAGTACGGTCATCGGGTCCGGGGAGCTGTTTTTT,CASTVIGSGELFF
TRBJ2-5,TRBV7-2,-,-,TGTGCCAGCAGCCGCAGGGGGGGGACCCAGTACTTC,CASSRRGGTQYF
TRBJ2-1,TRBV7-2,many,-,TGTGCCAGCAGCTCGACTTACTACAATGAGCAGTTCTTC,CASSSTYYNEQFF
TRBJ2-7,TRBV4-3,many,-,TGCGCCAGCAGCCAAGGAGGCTCCGAGCAGTACTTC,CASSQGGSEQYF
TRBJ2-1,TRBV12-3/TRBV12-4,few,-,TGTGCCAGCAGCCTCCCCTGGGGGGAGCAGTTCTTC,CASSLPWGEQFF
TRBJ1-2,TRBV7-9,-,-,TGTGCCAGCAGCTTGGCCAGGGTAGGCTATGGCTACACCTTC,CASSLARVGYGYTF
TRBJ2-7,TRBV12-3/TRBV12-4,few,-,TGTGCCAGCAGTACGGGACGACTCGCGAGCTACGAGCAGTACTTC,CASSTGRLASYEQYF
TRBJ2-5,TRBV20-1,many,-,TGCAGTGCCCCCGGGGCCAGGGAAGAGACCCAGTACTTC,CSAPGAREETQYF
TRBJ1-6,TRBV5-6,-,TRBD1,TGTGCCAGCAGCCCGAGACAGGGTACGGGACCCCTCCACTTT,CASSPRQGTGPLHF
TRBJ2-1,TRBV18,few,TRBD2,TGTGCCAGCTCACCTCGGGGTAGCGGGGGGAACAATGAGCAGTTCTTC,CASSPRGSGGNNEQFF